This T cell receptor beta chain was profiled in a study of cytomegalovirus exposure and HLA in healthy donors. A few counts support this clone. Its antigen is unidentified. Researchers ran the PCR with 60 Vbeta and 13 Jbeta primers. Clones were sequenced by immunoSEQ multiplex PCR, and TCRdb holds only the in-frame ones, with some missing. The sample lists 200,000 to 250,000 clones, more than 75% occurring once. Notes on the study in general: What was likely a sequencing artifact was a cluster of highly shared sequence variants. The number of N-insertions in an Asian-associated ancestry cluster was reportedly below the approximately 600-donor mean in a later analysis.

The source material was PBMCs. This receptor was obtained from a human donor in good health.

The CDR3 loop is CASSRQMNTEAFF. The CDR3 DNA sequence: TGTGCCAGCAGCAGACAGATGAACACTGAAGCTTTCTTT. The gene calls are TRBV11-2 and TRBJ1-1; a possible D gene is TRBD1 (5 bases). The germline V gene has CDR1 SGHAT and CDR2 FQNNGV. Trimming cost V 5 bases and J 0 bases, with 7 bases left between them. The CDR3 extends over 13 amino acids.